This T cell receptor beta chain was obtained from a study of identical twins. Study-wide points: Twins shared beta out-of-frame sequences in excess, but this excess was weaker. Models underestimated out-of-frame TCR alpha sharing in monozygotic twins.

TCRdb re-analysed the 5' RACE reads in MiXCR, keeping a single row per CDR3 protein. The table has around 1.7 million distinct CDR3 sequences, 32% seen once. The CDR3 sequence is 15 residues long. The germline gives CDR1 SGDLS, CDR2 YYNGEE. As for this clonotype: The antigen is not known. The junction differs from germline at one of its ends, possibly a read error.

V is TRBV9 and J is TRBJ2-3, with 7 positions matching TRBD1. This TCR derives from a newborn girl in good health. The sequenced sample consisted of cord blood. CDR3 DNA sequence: TGTGCCAGCACGGGACAGCCAGCTAGCACAGATACGCGGTATTTT. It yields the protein CASTGQPASTDTRYF. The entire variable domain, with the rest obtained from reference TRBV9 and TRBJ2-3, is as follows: DSGVTQTPKHLITATGQRVTLRCSPRSGDLSVYWYQQSLDQGLQFLIQYYNGEERAKGNILERFSAQQFPDLHSELNLSSLELGDSALYFCASTGQPASTDTRYFGPGTRLTVL.